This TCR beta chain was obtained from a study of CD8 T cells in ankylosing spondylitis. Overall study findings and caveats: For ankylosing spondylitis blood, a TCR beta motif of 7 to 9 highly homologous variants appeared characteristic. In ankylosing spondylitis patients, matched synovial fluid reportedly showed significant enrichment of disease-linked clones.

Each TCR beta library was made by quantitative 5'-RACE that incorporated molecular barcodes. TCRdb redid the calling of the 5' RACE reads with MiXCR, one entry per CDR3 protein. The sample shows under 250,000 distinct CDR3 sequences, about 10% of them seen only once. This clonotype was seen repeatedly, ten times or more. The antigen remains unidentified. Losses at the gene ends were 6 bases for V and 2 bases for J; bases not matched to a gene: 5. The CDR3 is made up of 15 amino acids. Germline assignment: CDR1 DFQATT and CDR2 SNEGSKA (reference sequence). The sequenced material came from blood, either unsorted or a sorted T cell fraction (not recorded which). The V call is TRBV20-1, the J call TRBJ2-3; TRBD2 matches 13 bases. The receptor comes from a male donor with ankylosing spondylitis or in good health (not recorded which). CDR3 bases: TGCAGTGCCGAACTAGCGGGAGGGATCACAGATACGCAGTATTTT. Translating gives CSAELAGGITDTQYF.